Below are 3 T cell receptor beta chains sequenced from a single sample in a study of shared clonotypes between healthy human individuals. The data were produced by immunoSEQ multiplex PCR, yet TCRdb's version contains in-frame clones alone and is incomplete. The table has about 2,500,000 clones, around 94% seen once. Sequencing was performed on naive CD4+ T cells sorted from blood. Subset given: CD45RA+ positively selected. The source is a young man in good health.

J is TRBJ1-2 and V is TRBV19; the match to TRBD1 covers 10 bases. Germline V gene lookup returns CDR1 LNHDA and CDR2 SQIVND (reference sequence). V was pared by 5 bases and J by 2 bases, with 5 bases of the junction left unmatched. The CDR3 contains 15 residues. DNA for the CDR3: TGTGCCAGTAGTTCCGGGACAGGGGTGAACTATGGCTACACCTTC. Protein sequence: CASSSGTGVNYGYTF.

The chain has TRBV10-1 and TRBJ2-1; a possible D gene is TRBD2 (7 bases). V dropped 6 bases and J dropped 5 bases, with 11 bases sitting between them. Germline V gene sequence: CDR1 WNHNN, CDR2 SYGVQD (reference sequence). The CDR3 sequence is 13 residues long. CDR3 nucleotides: TGCGCCAGCAGGAGCGGGACAAACAATGAGCAGTTCTTC. This codes for CASRSGTNNEQFF.

The chain recombines TRBV19 with TRBJ1-1, with 7 nucleotides matching TRBD1. V trimming: 6 bases; J trimming: 7 bases; junction bases outside the gene matches: 8. There are 13 residues in the CDR3. The germline V gene encodes CDR1 LNHDA and CDR2 SQIVND (reference sequence). This CDR3 is CASRFGTANEAFF. The CDR3 DNA sequence: TGTGCCAGTAGATTCGGGACAGCCAATGAAGCTTTCTTT.